This paragraph covers one T cell receptor beta chain sequence. The antigen is unknown. The sample belongs to a study of cytomegalovirus exposure and HLA in healthy donors. Overall study results and limits: In the approximately 130 validation repertoires, just under 95% of cluster scores exceeded 0, per a later analysis.

Using immunoSEQ multiplex PCR, the repertoire was profiled, and TCRdb retains in-frame clones only, with some absent. The table includes tens of thousands of clones, 85% to 95% detected once. Germline V gene data show CDR1 as MNHEY and CDR2 as SMNVEV (reference sequence). Trimming took 1 base from V and 5 from J; bases not matched to a gene: 13. The CDR3 runs 17 residues. The sequenced material came from PBMCs. The chain uses TRBV27 and TRBJ1-1; 7 bases agree with TRBD1. This TCR came from a young man in good health and CMV-seronegative. The CDR3 DNA reads as TGTGCCAGCAGTTTATTGGGACAGCCCCGAGGGGGAACTGAAGCTTTCTTT. Protein product: CASSLLGQPRGGTEAFF.